A single sample is the source of the 12 T cell receptor beta chains below, sequenced in a study of cytomegalovirus exposure and HLA in healthy donors. Clones were sequenced by immunoSEQ multiplex PCR, and TCRdb holds only the in-frame ones, with some missing. The data hold some 200,000 clones, with about 89% observed a single time. The source material was PBMCs. Receptors originate from a man aged 30-40 years in good health and CMV-seropositive.

V and J are TRBV5-8 and TRBJ2-4, with 8 nucleotides matching TRBD1. Per the germline V gene, CDR1 is SGHTS and CDR2 is YDEGEE. The J segment lost 7 bases and the V segment lost 0 bases, leaving 6 bases of the junction unmatched. The CDR3 spans 15 residues. In DNA form, the CDR3 reads TGTGCCAGCAGCTTGGCCTGGACAGGGATCAACATTCAGTACTTC. It codes for CASSLAWTGINIQYF.

The genes are TRBV7-2 and TRBJ2-3; weak D call: TRBD2 (6 bases). This CDR3 spans 15 amino acids. Germline lookup yields CDR1 SGHTA and CDR2 FQGNSA. Trimming removed 1 base from V and 4 bases from J, with 12 bases in between. CDR3 DNA: TGTGCCAGCAGCTTAGGACTAGATTTGGCAGATACGCAGTATTTT. The encoded protein is CASSLGLDLADTQYF. Full variable domain (outside the CDR3, taken from reference TRBV7-2 and TRBJ2-3): GAGVSQSPSNKVTEKGKDVELRCDPISGHTALYWYRQSLGQGLEFLIYFQGNSAPDKSGLPSDRFSAERTGGSVSTLTIQRTQQEDSAVYLCASSLGLDLADTQYFGPGTRLTVL.

The rearrangement joins TRBV5-4 to TRBJ1-2; D perhaps matches TRBD1 (6 bases). With 0 bases removed from V and 7 bases from J, the gap between germline ends came to 13 bases. Per germline, CDR1 SGHNT and CDR2 YYREEE (reference sequence). This CDR3 contains 14 residues. The CDR3 DNA reads as TGTGCCAGCAGCTTGGCTCCAGGGGCGGGTGGCTACACCTTC. Translating it yields CASSLAPGAGGYTF.

The genes are TRBV27 and TRBJ2-7, with 11 bases that match TRBD2. The CDR3 has 13 amino acids. Trimming at V came to 8 bases and at J to 3 bases, leaving 3 bases not matched to a gene. Per germline, CDR1 MNHEY and CDR2 SMNVEV (reference sequence). CDR3 DNA: TGTGCCAGCGGTAGCGGGGGGGTCTACGAGCAGTACTTC. Protein: CASGSGGVYEQYF.

The chain employs TRBV7-2 and TRBJ2-7, with D uncertain. CDR1 and CDR2 from the germline V gene are SGHTA and FQGNSA. The CDR3 is made up of 13 amino acids. Trimming pared 4 bases from V and 3 bases from J, leaving 10 bases between. The CDR3 nucleotides are TGTGCCAGCAGCTCATTGACAAGCTACGAGCAGTACTTC. Translation: CASSSLTSYEQYF.

Only a few counts were recorded for this clone. V and J are TRBV5-1 and TRBJ2-7; D is undetermined. With 0 bases removed from V and 4 bases from J, the gap between germline ends came to 2 bases. From germline, CDR1 is SGHRS and CDR2 YFSETQ. The CDR3 loop spans 11 amino acids. The CDR3 reads CASSLEYEQYF. The CDR3 bases are TGCGCCAGCAGCTTGGAGTACGAGCAGTACTTC. The whole variable domain, filled in from reference TRBV5-1 and TRBJ2-7, reads KAGVTQTPRYLIKTRGQQVTLSCSPISGHRSVSWYQQTPGQGLQFLFEYFSETQRNKGNFPGRFSGRQFSNSRSEMNVSTLELGDSALYLCASSLEYEQYFGPGTRLTVT.

The V and J genes are TRBV2 and TRBJ2-3; D unclear. V was trimmed by 1 base and J by 0 bases, leaving 5 bases between them. The germline gives CDR1 SNHLY, CDR2 FYNNEI. CDR3 size: 14 residues. CDR3 protein: CASSEGSSTDTQYF. The CDR3 nucleotides read TGTGCCAGCAGTGAAGGGTCTAGCACAGATACGCAGTATTTT.

This clone has a single count. This sequence joins TRBV6-1 and TRBJ2-3; D perhaps matches TRBD1 (5 bases). Per germline, CDR1 MNHNS and CDR2 SASEGT. V gave up 4 bases and J gave up 2 bases, with 16 bases separating them. The CDR3 sequence is 16 residues long. Here the CDR3 DNA reads TGTGCCAGCAGTGTTCAGGGCTTACTCGCCACAGATACGCAGTATTTT. Its protein product is CASSVQGLLATDTQYF.

The chain combines TRBV13 with TRBJ2-2; TRBD1 agrees at 8 bases. This CDR3 has 16 residues. J gave up 4 bases and V 5 bases, and 9 bases lay outside the gene matches. Germline V gene lookup returns CDR1 PRHDT and CDR2 FYEKMQ (reference sequence). Here the CDR3 reads CASSDSRGRSTGELFF. The CDR3 region has the DNA TGTGCCAGCAGCGACAGCAGGGGGCGCAGCACCGGGGAGCTGTTTTTT.

A few counts support this clone. The chain is built from TRBV4-1 and TRBJ2-7, with D tentatively TRBD1 or TRBD2 (5 bases each). The CDR3 has 16 residues. Trimming pared 1 base from V and 3 bases from J, leaving 16 bases between. Germline values: CDR1 MGHRA, CDR2 YSYEKL. The CDR3 sequence: CASSQASTGHNYEQYF. The CDR3 DNA reads as TGCGCCAGCAGCCAAGCCTCCACGGGGCATAACTACGAGCAGTACTTC.

The V call is TRBV27, the J call TRBJ2-3, with TRBD1 matching 7 bases. V dropped 4 bases and J dropped 4; count of bases not matched to a gene: 5. This CDR3 contains 14 residues. Germline V gene sequence: CDR1 MNHEY, CDR2 SMNVEV (reference sequence). For the CDR3, the DNA is TGTGCCAGCAGTTCCGACAGGGTCGCAGATACGCAGTATTTT. It specifies CASSSDRVADTQYF.

The J gene is TRBJ2-1, the V gene TRBV9, with 10 bases matching TRBD1. V trimming: 3 bases; J trimming: 5 bases; junction bases outside the gene matches: 5. CDR3 length equals 15 residues. Germline lookup yields CDR1 SGDLS and CDR2 YYNGEE. In DNA form, the CDR3 reads TGTGCCAGCAGCGGCCGGGACAGGGGCCACAATGAGCAGTTCTTC. The encoded protein is CASSGRDRGHNEQFF.